This TCR beta chain comes out of a study of shared clonotypes between healthy human individuals. As processed by the authors: As immunoSEQ supplied junction-only sequences (without quality scores), filtering differed. Profiled with immunoSEQ multiplex PCR; TCRdb holds only in-frame clones, not every one. Clone size and the V and J calls come from that table; the DNA yielded D and trimming. The repertoire holds around 500,000 clones, 65% to 80% seen once, with about 12% in the top ten. The germline V gene encodes CDR1 SQVTM and CDR2 ANQGSEA. This CDR3 has 14 amino acids. Trimming pared 0 bases from V and 7 bases from J, leaving 15 bases between.

The sample consisted of PBMCs. The chain is built from TRBV29-1 and TRBJ1-2; a possible D gene is TRBD1 (6 bases). This receptor was identified in a woman aged 40 to 50 in good health. Some clones in this sample may be carry-over from other donors' samples. For the CDR3, the DNA is TGCAGCGTTGAAGAGGCGCAGGGGATCGGTGGCTACACCTTC. It yields the protein CSVEEAQGIGGYTF.